The sequence of this T cell receptor (beta chain) was determined in a study of CD8 T cells in Susac syndrome. Random hexamers were used to reverse transcribe roughly 0.45 to 1 ug of RNA. One entry per CDR3 protein results from TCRdb running MiXCR on the immunoSEQ multiplex PCR reads. The sample lists approximately 180,000 distinct CDR3 sequences, nearly 97% occurring once. Trimming shortened V by 1 base and J by 1 base, and 5 bases separated the two germline ends. CDR1 is LNHNV and CDR2 is YYDKDF in the germline V gene (reference sequence). The CDR3 contains 14 residues. V usage is TRBV15 and J usage is TRBJ2-1, with D uncertain. The sequence came from a human donor with multiple sclerosis. The sample comprised CD4+ T cells from PBMCs. The CDR3 coding sequence is TGTGCCACCAGCAGAGTCGAATCCTACAATGAGCAGTTCTTC. Amino acid sequence: CATSRVESYNEQFF. The variable domain in full, completed from reference TRBV15 and TRBJ2-1, reads DAMVIQNPRYQVTQFGKPVTLSCSQTLNHNVMYWYQQKSSQAPKLLFHYYDKDFNNEADTPDNFQSRRPNTSFCFLDIRSPGLGDTAMYLCATSRVESYNEQFFGPGTRLTVL.